The 25 T cell receptor beta chains below were found in one sample sequenced in a study of blood T cells in healthy people across ages. The authors ran a second PCR of about 6 to 11 cycles using a sample-barcoded 5' primer and a J-beta primer mix. MiXCR, applied by TCRdb to the 5' RACE reads, yields one record per CDR3 protein. The sample lists some 1.5 million distinct CDR3 sequences, under 30% occurring once. Sequenced material: blood. Receptors were obtained from a woman younger than 45 in good health.

The gene calls are TRBV7-2 and TRBJ2-4; TRBD1 agrees at 8 bases. CDR3 length: 12 amino acids. J was trimmed by 15 bases and V by 3 bases; bases with no gene match: 7. Per germline, CDR1 SGHTA and CDR2 FQGNSA. The CDR3 sequence: CASSLTGVGLYF. CDR3 sequence (DNA): TGTGCCAGCAGCTTGACAGGGGTAGGTCTGTACTTC.

Concerning this clonotype: In this CDR3 the conserved last residue, phenylalanine or tryptophan, is missing, so a read error is likely. The genes are TRBV12-3 or TRBV12-4 and TRBJ2-3; the match to TRBD1 covers 8 bases. Germline trimming cut 4 bases from V and 6 bases from J; bases unmatched to any gene: 3. This CDR3 is built from 13 residues. Written as DNA, the CDR3 is TGTGCCAGCAGTTCGCAGGGGGCGGATACGCAGTATTCT. Residues: CASSSQGADTQYS.

This clonotype was counted ten times or more. The chain couples TRBV12-5 to TRBJ2-5; TRBD2 might be the D (6 bases). Per germline, CDR1 LGHNT and CDR2 FRNRAP. The CDR3 covers 13 residues. The CDR3 bases are TGTGCCAGCGGGTCAGGAGGGCAAGAGACCCAGTACTTC. Protein: CASGSGGQETQYF.

The rearrangement joins TRBV6-5 to TRBJ2-4; D possibly corresponds to TRBD2 (6 bases). Trimming left V 6 bases short and J 7 bases short, with 25 bases between. This CDR3 spans 17 amino acids. Germline assignment: CDR1 MNHEY and CDR2 SVGAGI. The CDR3 sequence: CASSRPFRLGGPNIQYF. The DNA of the CDR3 is TGTGCCAGCAGCCGCCCCTTCAGACTCGGGGGACCGAACATTCAGTACTTC.

This clonotype was found many times. The genes are TRBV7-2 and TRBJ2-7; the match to TRBD2 covers 7 bases. The germline gives CDR1 SGHTA, CDR2 FQGNSA. V shed 5 bases, J shed 3 bases, and the junction held 10 bases outside the gene matches. CDR3 length: 15 amino acids. This chain's CDR3 is CASSPGLGSVYEQYF. CDR3 sequence (DNA): TGTGCCAGCAGCCCTGGACTAGGCAGCGTCTACGAGCAGTACTTC. The whole variable domain, filled in from reference TRBV7-2 and TRBJ2-7, reads GAGVSQSPSNKVTEKGKDVELRCDPISGHTALYWYRQSLGQGLEFLIYFQGNSAPDKSGLPSDRFSAERTGGSVSTLTIQRTQQEDSAVYLCASSPGLGSVYEQYFGPGTRLTVT.

This clonotype was observed many times. The chain employs TRBV29-1 and TRBJ2-7; the D gene is possibly TRBD2 (7 bases). CDR1 and CDR2 from the germline V gene are SQVTM and ANQGSEA. The CDR3 covers 14 residues. Trimming took off 6 bases at V and 4 bases at J, with 19 bases between the two ends. The CDR3 DNA follows: TGCAGCGTCGAGTTTAGGGGGGGCGCTTACGAGCAGTACTTC. It is translated as CSVEFRGGAYEQYF.

This clonotype was seen a handful of times. The chain employs TRBV24-1 and TRBJ2-2; 7 bases agree with TRBD1. V lost 11 bases, J lost 7 bases, and 18 bases stayed unmatched. This CDR3 contains 16 residues. CDR1 and CDR2 (germline): KGHDR, SFDVKD. The CDR3 spells CAIQSPYQGEGGELFF. In DNA form, the CDR3 reads TGTGCCATCCAATCGCCATACCAGGGGGAAGGCGGGGAGCTGTTTTTT.

This chain links TRBV20-1 with TRBJ1-2; D might be TRBD1 (5 bases). Germline CDR1 is DFQATT and CDR2 is SNEGSKA (reference sequence). The CDR3 consists of 14 residues. Trimming shortened V by 6 bases and J by 13 bases, and 27 bases separated the two germline ends. DNA for the CDR3: TGCAGTGCCCAAACCCCAGCAGGGAGGTTTCGAGTCACCTTC. This gives the protein CSAQTPAGRFRVTF.

On this clonotype itself: One end of the junction is discordant with germline, which a read error may explain. The chain couples TRBV9 to TRBJ2-3; possibly TRBD2 for D (7 bases). This CDR3 region has 17 residues. Germline values: CDR1 SGDLS, CDR2 YYNGEE. The DNA for the CDR3 is TGTGTCAGCTCTCTGGGGGAGGGGGGCGCTTGGACAGATACGCAGTATTTT. It translates to CVSSLGEGGAWTDTQYF. The variable domain in full, completed from reference TRBV9 and TRBJ2-3, reads DSGVTQTPKHLITATGQRVTLRCSPRSGDLSVYWYQQSLDQGLQFLIQYYNGEERAKGNILERFSAQQFPDLHSELNLSSLELGDSALYFCVSSLGEGGAWTDTQYFGPGTRLTVL.

The chain has TRBV6-6 and TRBJ2-2; D is undetermined. The CDR3 is made up of 14 amino acids. CDR1 is MNHNY, CDR2 SVGAGI, per germline (reference sequence). Trimming shortened V by 0 bases and J by 7 bases, and 9 bases separated the two germline ends. CDR3 amino acids: CASSYSIGIGELFF. The CDR3 bases are TGTGCCAGCAGTTACTCGATAGGAATCGGGGAGCTGTTTTTT.

The chain links TRBV9 to TRBJ1-4; no definite D call. Germline CDR1 and CDR2: SGDLS and YYNGEE. V dropped 3 bases and J dropped 1 base, with 16 bases sitting between them. The CDR3 has 17 amino acids. The CDR3 DNA reads TGTGCCAGCAGCGCATCGAGGGCCGGCGGAACTAATGAAAAACTGTTTTTT. It specifies CASSASRAGGTNEKLFF. The full variable domain, its missing parts supplied by reference TRBV9 and TRBJ1-4, is DSGVTQTPKHLITATGQRVTLRCSPRSGDLSVYWYQQSLDQGLQFLIQYYNGEERAKGNILERFSAQQFPDLHSELNLSSLELGDSALYFCASSASRAGGTNEKLFFGSGTQLSVL.

A few counts support this clonotype. The chain recombines TRBV6-2 or TRBV6-3 with TRBJ2-3, with D tentatively TRBD1 (5 bases). The CDR3 is made up of 15 amino acids. The germline CDR1 and CDR2 sequences are MNHEY and SVGEGT. Trimming cost V 5 bases and J 0 bases, with 12 bases left between them. This CDR3 is CASSKTETSTDTQYF. The CDR3 nucleotides read TGTGCCAGCAGTAAGACAGAGACTAGCACAGATACGCAGTATTTT.

This clonotype was counted only a few times. The rearrangement uses TRBV20-1 and TRBJ1-1; D is perhaps TRBD1 (5 bases). This CDR3 has 13 amino acids. Trimming stripped 2 bases from V and 1 base from J, with 8 bases between. From germline, CDR1 is DFQATT and CDR2 SNEGSKA (reference sequence). The CDR3 region is CSARKTENTEAFF. CDR3 nucleotides: TGCAGTGCTAGAAAGACAGAGAACACTGAAGCTTTCTTT.

The chain joins TRBV6-5 to TRBJ1-2; unclear D gene. Germline CDR1 and CDR2: MNHEY and SVGAGI. The CDR3 runs to 12 residues. V was trimmed by 8 bases and J by 6 bases, leaving 13 bases between them. In nucleotides, the CDR3 is TGTGCCAGCCAGGACGGGGTACATGGCTACACCTTC. This translates into CASQDGVHGYTF.

CDR3 residues: CASSPGTGVSPLHF. The CDR3 DNA sequence: TGTGCCAGCAGCCCCGGGACAGGGGTTTCACCCCTCCACTTT. The chain has TRBV3-1 and TRBJ1-6; 10 bases align to TRBD1. This CDR3 region has 14 residues. J gave up 9 bases and V 4 bases, and 3 bases lay outside the gene matches. The germline V gene has CDR1 LGHDT and CDR2 YNNKEL (reference sequence).

This clonotype appeared a few times. This rearrangement joins TRBV9 to TRBJ1-1, with D tentatively TRBD1 (5 bases). Trimming shortened V by 0 bases and J by 3 bases, and 9 bases separated the two germline ends. CDR3 size: 14 residues. Germline assignment: CDR1 SGDLS and CDR2 YYNGEE. The CDR3 loop reads CASSVEGAHTEAFF. The CDR3 region has the DNA TGTGCCAGCAGCGTAGAAGGGGCCCACACTGAAGCTTTCTTT.

This clonotype was seen repeatedly, ten times or more. This chain links TRBV10-1 with TRBJ2-1, with 13 bases lining up with TRBD2. Germline trimming cut 2 bases from V and 8 bases from J; bases unmatched to any gene: 6. This CDR3 contains 16 residues. The germline gives CDR1 WNHNN, CDR2 SYGVQD (reference sequence). The chain's CDR3 is CASSEQLGLAGDEQFF. CDR3 nucleotide sequence: TGCGCCAGCAGTGAGCAGTTAGGACTAGCGGGAGATGAGCAGTTCTTC.

This clonotype was seen a handful of times. This rearrangement joins TRBV11-3 to TRBJ2-1, with a weak D call TRBD1 (5 bases). Trimming took off 5 bases at V and 6 bases at J, with 17 bases between the two ends. Germline V gene sequence: CDR1 SGHNT, CDR2 YENEEA. CDR3 size: 15 residues. CDR3 residues: CASSARASGGNEQFF. The CDR3 coding sequence is TGTGCCAGCAGCGCCAGGGCATCTGGCGGCAATGAGCAGTTCTTC.

This clonotype was picked up a small number of times. The chain has TRBV6-5 and TRBJ1-1, with a tentative D call TRBD1 (5 bases). The germline gives CDR1 MNHEY, CDR2 SVGAGI. The V end was cut by 7 bases, the J end by 5 bases, with 17 bases between. The CDR3 totals 14 residues. As DNA, the CDR3 is TGTGCCAGCACCCCGACGGGGGACCCAACTGAAGCTTTCTTT. It encodes CASTPTGDPTEAFF.

In its sample, this clonotype was seen many times. The V and J genes are TRBV10-2 and TRBJ2-7, with D possibly being TRBD1 (5 bases). CDR1 is WSHSY, CDR2 SAAADI, per germline. This CDR3 has 14 residues. V shed 0 bases and J shed 4 bases, with 10 bases lying between them. The chain's CDR3 is CASSESGRGYEQYF. The CDR3 nucleotides are TGCGCCAGCAGTGAGTCGGGAAGGGGTTACGAGCAGTACTTC.

The chain has TRBV14 and TRBJ2-3, with 8 positions matching TRBD1. CDR3 size: 16 residues. J was trimmed by 6 bases and V by 1 base; bases with no gene match: 9. CDR1 and CDR2 from the germline V gene are SGHDN and FVKESK. This CDR3 reads CASSQGAGTGMDTQYF. In nucleotides, the CDR3 is TGTGCCAGCAGCCAAGGAGCCGGGACAGGCATGGATACGCAGTATTTT.

This sequence joins TRBV28 and TRBJ2-7; D might be TRBD2 (6 bases). Between the trimmed V and J ends, which lost 8 bases and 2 bases, there was a span of 13 bases. CDR1 and CDR2 (germline): MDHEN, SYDVKM. The CDR3 loop spans 13 amino acids. The CDR3 nucleotides are TGTGCCAGCGCTCGGGGGTACGCCTACGAGCAGTACTTC. It encodes CASARGYAYEQYF. The entire variable domain, with the rest obtained from reference TRBV28 and TRBJ2-7, is as follows: DVKVTQSSRYLVKRTGEKVFLECVQDMDHENMFWYRQDPGLGLRLIYFSYDVKMKEKGDIPEGYSVSREKKERFSLILESASTNQTSMYLCASARGYAYEQYFGPGTRLTVT.

This clonotype was detected many times. The rearrangement joins TRBV20-1 to TRBJ2-1; tentatively, D is TRBD1 or TRBD2 (5 bases each). V was pared by 4 bases and J by 5 bases, with 12 bases between. Germline assignment: CDR1 DFQATT and CDR2 SNEGSKA (reference sequence). The CDR3 contains 13 residues. The CDR3 DNA follows: TGCAGTGCTACCGCAGGGAGAGACAATGAGCAGTTCTTC. This encodes CSATAGRDNEQFF.

The sample holds a few counts of this clonotype. The rearrangement joins TRBV20-1 to TRBJ1-1; no definite D call. Deletions cut 3 bases from V and 3 bases from J, with 11 bases between. Germline values: CDR1 DFQATT, CDR2 SNEGSKA (reference sequence). The CDR3 runs 13 residues. CDR3: CSARGSIDTEAFF. CDR3 DNA sequence: TGCAGTGCTAGGGGCAGTATAGACACTGAAGCTTTCTTT.

This chain uses TRBV7-9 with TRBJ2-3; TRBD1 matches 9 bases. The trim removed 3 bases at V and 5 bases at J, leaving 9 bases unmatched. From germline, CDR1 is SEHNR and CDR2 FQNEAQ (reference sequence). The CDR3 length is 16 residues. The CDR3 reads CASSFSRQGVKDTQYF. The CDR3 DNA reads as TGTGCCAGCAGCTTCTCAAGACAGGGGGTAAAAGATACGCAGTATTTT.